The clone carrying this T cell receptor (beta chain) was seen once. Its antigen is still unknown. Measured with immunoSEQ multiplex PCR; TCRdb has only the in-frame clones, and not every one. The sample lists about 83,000 clones, 98% occurring once. The data belong to a study of Tregs in tolerant kidney transplant recipients. Study-wide points: For some patients, primers changed over time, blocking nucleotide-level comparison. Donor-specific Treg expansion exceeded global Treg expansion in tolerant patients, suggesting antigen drive.

Germline lookup yields CDR1 ENHRY and CDR2 SYGVKD. V was trimmed by 2 bases and J by 2 bases, leaving 13 bases between them. The CDR3 loop spans 15 amino acids. Unstimulated Tregs (CD4+CD25+CD127-) and CD4+CD25- non-Tregs were sorted from PBMCs. The origin of this receptor is a human donor who received a combined kidney and bone marrow transplant. The material sequenced was CD4+ T cells from blood, taken before the transplant. This rearrangement joins TRBV10-3 to TRBJ2-7; D perhaps matches TRBD1 (6 bases). CDR3 coding DNA: TGTGCCATCAGTGAGACCGGACAGAGGACCTACGAGCAGTACTTC. This gives the protein CAISETGQRTYEQYF.